The 16 T cell receptor beta chains below were found in one sample sequenced in a study of T cell repertoires in cytomegalovirus infection. TCRdb re-derived calls from the reads in MiXCR, one entry per CDR3 protein. This repertoire shows around 900,000 distinct CDR3 sequences, 31% found once; its top ten account for 10% to 15%. Their antigen targets remain unknown. This specimen was cultured CD8+ T cells from PBMCs, taken from culture after CMV antigen stimulation. These receptors were collected from a human donor in good health (CMV status not recorded). Some clones in this sample may be carry-over from other donors' samples.

The V gene is TRBV6-6, the J gene TRBJ1-6; 9 bases map to TRBD1. Trimming removed 5 bases from V and 8 bases from J; junction bases left unmatched: 10. Per the germline V gene, CDR1 is MNHNY and CDR2 is SVGAGI (reference sequence). The CDR3 totals 16 residues. Written as DNA, the CDR3 is TGTGCCAGCAGTGACGAATCGGACAGGGGATATTCACCCCTCCACTTT. Amino acids: CASSDESDRGYSPLHF.

Details on this clonotype: This sequence may be a read error, since a much larger clone differs from it by one base. This rearrangement joins TRBV7-8 to TRBJ2-3; possibly TRBD2 for D (6 bases). The CDR3 is made up of 16 amino acids. The germline V gene has CDR1 SGHVS and CDR2 FQNEAQ. CDR3 coding DNA: TGTGCCGGCAGCTTACCGGGGGACTCAGACACAGATACGCAGTATTTT. This gives the protein CAGSLPGDSDTDTQYF.

This clonotype appeared a few times. One junction end disagrees with the germline gene, perhaps due to a read error. The gene calls are TRBV7-7 and TRBJ2-1; D unresolved. The CDR3 totals 13 residues. CDR1 SSHAT and CDR2 FNYEAQ come from the germline V gene (reference sequence). The CDR3 region has the DNA TGTGCTAGCAGCTTAGGCCAGGCCAATGAGCAGTTCTTC. Translation: CASSLGQANEQFF.

A note on this clonotype: It may be a read error: a sequence one base away is much more abundant. The gene calls are TRBV7-8 and TRBJ1-1, with D unclear. The CDR3 is 16 amino acids. The germline V gene encodes CDR1 SGHVS and CDR2 FQNEAQ. CDR3 nucleotide sequence: TGTGTCAGCAGCAATATTGCCCTTGCGGCGAACACTGAAGCTTTCTTT. Translating gives CVSSNIALAANTEAFF. The full variable domain, its missing parts supplied by reference TRBV7-8 and TRBJ1-1, is GAGVSQSPRYKVAKRGQDVALRCDPISGHVSLFWYQQALGQGPEFLTYFQNEAQLDKSGLPSDRFFAERPEGSVSTLKIQRTQQEDSAVYLCVSSNIALAANTEAFFGQGTRLTVV.

V usage is TRBV9 and J usage is TRBJ2-6, with 8 bases fitting TRBD1. The CDR3 contains 14 residues. Trimming took 6 bases from V and 3 from J; bases not matched to a gene: 2. In germline, CDR1 is SGDLS, CDR2 YYNGEE. This CDR3 reads CASTRGHGANVLTF. The CDR3 coding sequence is TGTGCCAGCACCAGGGGGCATGGGGCCAACGTCCTGACTTTC.

A remark on this clonotype: One end of the junction is discordant with germline, which a read error may explain. The chain recombines TRBV7-7 with TRBJ2-3; D remains ambiguous. Germline lookup yields CDR1 SSHAT and CDR2 FNYEAQ (reference sequence). The CDR3 runs 15 residues. In nucleotides, the CDR3 is TGTGCTAGCAGCGAAAACTTCGGAGGCACAGATACGCAGTATTTT. It translates to CASSENFGGTDTQYF.

The chain couples TRBV7-3 to TRBJ2-1; 11 bases line up with TRBD2. The CDR3 sequence is 16 residues long. Unmatched junction bases numbered 8, after V lost 5 bases and J lost 5 bases. Germline lookup yields CDR1 SGHTA and CDR2 FQGTGA. This CDR3 is CASSLSSSGGNNEQFF. CDR3 nucleotides: TGTGCCAGCAGCCTCAGCTCTAGCGGGGGGAACAATGAGCAGTTCTTC. Full variable domain (missing parts from reference TRBV7-3 and TRBJ2-1): GAGVSQTPSNKVTEKGKYVELRCDPISGHTALYWYRQSLGQGPEFLIYFQGTGAADDSGLPNDRFFAVRPEGSVSTLKIQRTERGDSAVYLCASSLSSSGGNNEQFFGPGTRLTVL.

In regard to this clonotype: An end of the junction does not agree with germline; a read error may underlie this. The rearrangement links TRBV6-1 to TRBJ2-1; the D is unclear. The CDR3 spans 13 residues. Germline V CDR1 and CDR2: MNHNS, SASEGT. CDR3 loop: CASSGHLYKEQFF. CDR3 sequence (DNA): TGTGCCAGCAGTGGACACCTCTACAAGGAGCAGTTCTTC.

The rearrangement links TRBV3-1 to TRBJ2-1; 7 nucleotides match TRBD1. V lost 4 bases and J lost 9; bases outside the gene matches: 15. CDR1 and CDR2 from the germline V gene are LGHDT and YNNKEL (reference sequence). The CDR3 runs 16 residues. This CDR3 reads CASSPPTGQSGGEQFF. The DNA for the CDR3 is TGTGCCAGCAGCCCCCCCACGGGACAGTCGGGCGGTGAGCAGTTCTTC.

This clonotype has a count of ten or more. The V gene is TRBV7-9, the J gene TRBJ2-7; 9 positions agree with TRBD1. In germline, CDR1 is SEHNR, CDR2 FQNEAQ (reference sequence). This CDR3 is built from 14 residues. The V segment lost 7 bases and the J segment 2 bases; nucleotides outside the gene matches: 6. CDR3 coding DNA: TGTGCCAGCACCTTGGGACAGGGAACCTACGAGCAGTACTTC. Amino acid sequence: CASTLGQGTYEQYF.

The chain links TRBV27 to TRBJ2-7; the D gene is possibly TRBD1 (5 bases). The V and J ends lost 2 bases and 0 bases respectively, with 11 bases between them. Germline V gene data show CDR1 as MNHEY and CDR2 as SMNVEV (reference sequence). The CDR3 length is 15 residues. In DNA form, the CDR3 reads TGTGCCAGCAGTTTAGGGGCTCACTCCTCCTACGAGCAGTACTTC. Residues: CASSLGAHSSYEQYF.

Only a few counts were recorded for this clonotype. The V call is TRBV12-3 or TRBV12-4, the J call TRBJ1-4; TRBD1 matches at 7 bases. The CDR3 sequence is 15 residues long. With 5 bases clipped from V and 7 bases from J, the junction kept 10 bases outside the gene matches. The CDR3 here is CASSPGGGRGEKLFF. CDR3 nucleotide sequence: TGTGCCAGCAGTCCAGGGGGGGGGAGAGGTGAAAAACTGTTTTTT.

This chain connects TRBV5-1 to TRBJ2-3; TRBD1 agrees at 8 bases. J lost 4 bases, V lost 4 bases, and 8 bases had no gene match. CDR3 length equals 15 residues. CDR1 SGHRS and CDR2 YFSETQ come from the germline V gene. CDR3 nucleotide sequence: TGCGCCAGCAGCCTGCTCGACAGGGGCGCAGATACGCAGTATTTT. Translation gives CASSLLDRGADTQYF.

The chain uses TRBV6-1 and TRBJ2-3; TRBD2 is a possible D gene (6 bases). Trimming pared 2 bases from V and 0 bases from J, leaving 12 bases between. Per germline, CDR1 MNHNS and CDR2 SASEGT. CDR3 size: 16 residues. This CDR3 reads CASSEIPGRSTDTQYF. The CDR3 DNA is TGTGCCAGCAGTGAAATCCCAGGGAGGAGCACAGATACGCAGTATTTT.

This rearrangement joins TRBV11-1 to TRBJ2-7, with D perhaps given as TRBD1 or TRBD2 (7 bases each). Trimming shortened V by 4 bases and J by 3 bases, and 13 bases separated the two germline ends. Germline V gene lookup returns CDR1 SGHAT and CDR2 FQDESV (reference sequence). The CDR3 totals 14 residues. CDR3 nucleotides: TGTGCCAGCAGCTCGGGACAGCGGGACTACGAGCAGTACTTC. Protein product: CASSSGQRDYEQYF.

CDR3 sequence: CAISANGPEGYTEAFF. The CDR3 DNA is TGTGCCATCAGTGCCAACGGCCCAGAGGGGTACACTGAAGCTTTCTTT. This sequence joins TRBV10-3 and TRBJ1-1; D may be TRBD1 (5 bases). V was cut by 4 bases and J by 3 bases, with 18 bases left in between. This CDR3 is built from 16 residues. Germline CDR1 reads ENHRY; CDR2 reads SYGVKD.